This is a list of T cell receptor beta chains from one sample in a study of cytomegalovirus exposure and HLA in healthy donors. Assay used: immunoSEQ multiplex PCR; TCRdb lists only in-frame clones, some missing. The profile shows 210,000 or so clones, over 65% of them singletons. The sequenced sample was PBMCs. The receptors derive from a man between 18 and 35 years old in good health and CMV-seronegative. Each CDR3 is given with its conserved first and last residue. A D gene is named only where the DNA matches it firmly. Where a row states a size, it is once, few, many or the class of an expanded clone; other rows omit it.

V,D,size,J,CDR3,DNA
TRBV6-6,TRBD1,.,TRBJ1-1,CASSLGQGPTEAFF,TGTGCCAGCAGCCTCGGACAGGGCCCCACTGAAGCTTTCTTT
TRBV5-1,.,.,TRBJ2-5,CASSPITGAGETQYF,TGCGCCAGCAGCCCTATAACGGGAGCTGGGGAGACCCAGTACTTC
TRBV13,.,.,TRBJ1-2,CASSLDAQPSNYGYTF,TGTGCCAGCAGCTTAGATGCACAGCCTTCTAACTATGGCTACACCTTC
TRBV6-1,.,.,TRBJ1-5,CASRTGTGSNQPQHF,TGTGCCAGCCGGACCGGTACAGGTAGCAATCAGCCCCAGCATTTT
TRBV28,TRBD2,.,TRBJ2-1,CASSSPTSANEQFF,TGTGCCAGCAGTTCCCCGACTAGCGCTAATGAGCAGTTCTTC
TRBV2,.,.,TRBJ1-6,CASSEARGSAPLHF,TGTGCCAGCAGTGAAGCGCGGGGTTCGGCACCCCTCCACTTT
TRBV2,TRBD1,once,TRBJ1-1,CASELGQGNTEAFF,TGTGCCAGCGAACTGGGACAGGGGAACACTGAAGCTTTCTTT
TRBV21-1,.,.,TRBJ1-1,CASSILTGRAEAFF,TGTGCCAGCAGCATTTTGACGGGGAGGGCTGAAGCTTTCTTT
TRBV27,TRBD2,.,TRBJ2-1,CASRPGASGNEQFF,TGTGCCAGCAGACCCGGGGCTAGCGGCAATGAGCAGTTCTTC
TRBV2,TRBD1,once,TRBJ1-5,CACNRGSNQPQHF,TGTGCCTGTAACAGGGGTAGCAATCAGCCCCAGCATTTT
TRBV4-2,TRBD1,.,TRBJ2-7,CASSQVVPGQGRPAYEQYF,TGTGCCAGCAGCCAAGTCGTCCCGGGACAGGGGAGGCCGGCCTACGAGCAGTACTTC
TRBV7-9,TRBD1,.,TRBJ2-5,CASSPGQGQETQYF,TGTGCCAGCAGCCCAGGACAGGGACAAGAGACCCAGTACTTC
TRBV18,TRBD1,.,TRBJ2-2,CASSPRQGAEGELFF,TGTGCCAGCTCACCACGGCAGGGGGCAGAAGGGGAGCTGTTTTTT
TRBV28,TRBD1,.,TRBJ1-4,CASSLTGVGEKLFF,TGTGCCAGCAGTTTAACAGGGGTTGGAGAAAAACTGTTTTTT
TRBV30,.,.,TRBJ2-1,CAWSANNEQFF,TGTGCCTGGAGTGCTAACAATGAGCAGTTCTTC
TRBV19,TRBD1,.,TRBJ1-5,CASSERQGIQPQHF,TGTGCCAGTAGTGAACGACAGGGGATTCAGCCCCAGCATTTT
TRBV7-9,.,.,TRBJ2-2,CASSLAPAGFTGELFF,TGTGCCAGCAGCTTAGCCCCTGCGGGATTCACCGGGGAGCTGTTTTTT
TRBV2,TRBD2,.,TRBJ2-7,CASSDGTSSSYEQYF,TGTGCCAGCAGTGATGGGACTAGCTCGTCATACGAGCAGTACTTC
TRBV6-1,TRBD1,.,TRBJ1-4,CASSDDRGAEKLFF,TGTGCCAGCAGTGATGACAGGGGAGCGGAAAAACTGTTTTTT
TRBV27,TRBD2,.,TRBJ2-1,CASRMRGDNEQFF,TGTGCCAGCAGGATGCGGGGGGACAATGAGCAGTTCTTC
TRBV5-4,TRBD2,.,TRBJ2-5,CASSYRGDQETQYF,TGTGCCAGCAGCTATCGGGGGGACCAAGAGACCCAGTACTTC
TRBV7-9,TRBD1,.,TRBJ1-1,CASSLVQGFTEAFF,TGTGCCAGCAGCTTAGTACAGGGGTTCACTGAAGCTTTCTTT
TRBV7-8,TRBD2,.,TRBJ2-3,CASSPRLAGGSDTQYF,TGTGCCAGCAGCCCCCGGCTAGCGGGAGGGTCGGATACGCAGTATTTT
TRBV7-9,.,.,TRBJ1-5,CASSLQGSNQPQHF,TGTGCCAGCAGCCTTCAGGGTAGCAATCAGCCCCAGCATTTT
TRBV7-3,TRBD2,.,TRBJ2-7,CASSSGLAGAVEQYF,TGTGCCAGCAGCTCAGGACTAGCGGGAGCAGTCGAGCAGTACTTC
TRBV2,TRBD2,once,TRBJ2-5,CASSELAGQETQYF,TGTGCCAGCAGTGAACTAGCGGGCCAAGAGACCCAGTACTTC
TRBV6-5,TRBD1,.,TRBJ2-6,CASSRGQAGANVLTF,TGTGCCAGCAGTCGCGGACAGGCTGGGGCCAACGTCCTGACTTTC
TRBV30,.,.,TRBJ2-6,CAWSNTGANVLTF,TGTGCCTGGAGTAATACTGGGGCCAACGTCCTGACTTTC
TRBV30,.,.,TRBJ2-1,CAWSHVTGQFF,TGTGCCTGGAGTCACGTCACCGGGCAGTTCTTC
TRBV6-4,.,few,TRBJ2-4,CASSERSIAASKNIQYF,TGTGCCAGCAGTGAGCGGTCCATAGCGGCGTCCAAAAACATTCAGTACTTC
TRBV19,.,.,TRBJ2-1,CAAGITYNEQFF,TGTGCTGCAGGTATAACCTACAATGAGCAGTTCTTC
TRBV30,TRBD1,.,TRBJ2-7,CAWSVAGTVVDEQYF,TGTGCCTGGAGTGTTGCCGGGACAGTCGTCGACGAGCAGTACTTC
TRBV5-1,.,.,TRBJ2-1,CASTVDNYNEQFF,TGCGCCAGCACCGTTGACAATTACAATGAGCAGTTCTTC
TRBV19,TRBD1,.,TRBJ2-2,CASTGQGVGGELFF,TGTGCCAGTACCGGACAGGGTGTCGGCGGGGAGCTGTTTTTT
TRBV5-1,.,.,TRBJ2-4,CASSFSPTENIQYF,TGCGCCAGCAGCTTTTCCCCGACAGAAAACATTCAGTACTTC